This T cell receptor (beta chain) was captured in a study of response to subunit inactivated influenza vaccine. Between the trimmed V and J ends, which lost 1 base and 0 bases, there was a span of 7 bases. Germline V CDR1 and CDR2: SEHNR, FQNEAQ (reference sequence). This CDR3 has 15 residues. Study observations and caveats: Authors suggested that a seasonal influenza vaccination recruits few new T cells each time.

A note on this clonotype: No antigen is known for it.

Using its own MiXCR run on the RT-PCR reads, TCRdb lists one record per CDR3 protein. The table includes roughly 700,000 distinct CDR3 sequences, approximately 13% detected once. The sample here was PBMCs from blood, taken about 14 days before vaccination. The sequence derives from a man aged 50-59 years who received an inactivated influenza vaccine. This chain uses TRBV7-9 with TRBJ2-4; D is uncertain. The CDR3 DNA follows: TGTGCCAGCAGCTTAGGGTCCTCAGCCAAAAACATTCAGTACTTC. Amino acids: CASSLGSSAKNIQYF.